This paragraph covers one T cell receptor (beta chain) sequence. Profiled with immunoSEQ multiplex PCR; TCRdb holds only in-frame clones, not every one. The sample lists 55,000 to 70,000 clones, 65% to 90% seen once, with around 0.9% in the top ten. These data belong to a study of OX40 agonist ivuxolimab in advanced cancers. The overall study: Ivuxolimab was administered intravenously to patients at 0.01 to 10 mg/kg every 2 weeks. The dose-escalation cohort had hepatocellular carcinoma, melanoma, renal cell or head and neck cancer. Mean age around 64 years, range about 23 to 79; 82.7% male. Approximately 41% of patients had received prior checkpoint inhibitor therapy.

Germline loops: CDR1 MNHEY, CDR2 SMNVEV (reference sequence). CDR3 size: 15 residues. The J segment lost 4 bases and the V segment lost 2 bases, leaving 5 bases of the junction unmatched. Here the sequenced sample was CD4+ or CD8+ T cells sorted from blood, taken in a trial of the OX40 agonist ivuxolimab. The chain is built from TRBV27 and TRBJ2-5; 9 bases are a match to TRBD2. The TCR originated in an adult with an advanced solid tumor such as melanoma, head and neck, liver or kidney cancer. The CDR3: CASSLSGTSRETQYF. The CDR3, as DNA: TGTGCCAGCAGTTTAAGTGGGACTAGCAGAGAGACCCAGTACTTC.